This T cell receptor (beta chain) is from a study of T cell responses to AZD1222 COVID-19 vaccine. General observations from the study: A mostly white British donor set with more females was recruited, and clonal diversity was possibly underestimated. Regions 160-218 and 743-854 held dominance among vaccine-associated CD4 TCRs, which spanned spike. Epitopes outside B.1.351 and B.1.1.7 mutated regions reportedly drew nearly half of spike TCRs.

Clones were sequenced by immunoSEQ multiplex PCR, and TCRdb holds only the in-frame ones, with some missing. The sample shows roughly 120,000 clones, about nine tenths of them seen only once. Comments on this clone: Its antigen is still unknown.

This sequence was found in an adult in good health. The input for sequencing was peripheral blood, taken on day 0 of AZD1222 vaccination.

The CDR3 here is CASSPSGQGHYGYTF. The DNA for the CDR3 is TGCGCCAGCAGCCCTAGCGGACAGGGCCACTATGGCTACACCTTC. The V and J genes are TRBV4-1 and TRBJ1-2; 8 bases align to TRBD1. CDR3 length: 15 amino acids. V was pared by 4 bases and J by 3 bases, with 7 bases of the junction left unmatched. Looked up from germline, CDR1 is MGHRA and CDR2 is YSYEKL.